Each of the 27 T cell receptor beta chains below was sequenced from the same sample in a study of brain T cells in children with intractable seizures. TCRdb keeps only in-frame clones here, not all; method: immunoSEQ multiplex PCR. Of 100,000 to 120,000 clones in the sample, approximately 94% are singletons; the top ten hold approximately 3.9%. The sequences come from peripheral blood, collected at surgery. Source of these receptors: a boy under two years old with hemimegalencephaly and intractable seizures.

V is TRBV5-1 and J is TRBJ2-3; 9 bases fit TRBD1. The CDR3 has 16 amino acids. CDR1 and CDR2 from the germline V gene are SGHRS and YFSETQ. J gave up 1 base and V 3 bases, and 6 bases lay outside the gene matches. This CDR3 reads CASSSSGTGRTDTQYF. The CDR3 bases are TGCGCCAGCAGCTCCTCCGGGACAGGGCGCACAGATACGCAGTATTTT.

The chain recombines TRBV28 with TRBJ1-3, with TRBD1 as a possible D gene (5 bases). This CDR3 region has 18 residues. CDR1 MDHEN and CDR2 SYDVKM come from the germline V gene. Deletions cut 3 bases from V and 2 bases from J, with 20 bases between. The CDR3 bases are TGTGCCAGCAGTTTGTCTGGTTTGGGGCAATCCCCTGGAAACACCATATATTTT. It translates to CASSLSGLGQSPGNTIYF.

V gene TRBV5-6 combines with J gene TRBJ2-7; 10 bases line up with TRBD1. The CDR3 is 15 amino acids. With 2 bases clipped from V and 6 bases from J, the junction kept 8 bases outside the gene matches. Germline loops: CDR1 SGHDT, CDR2 YYEEEE. The CDR3, as DNA: TGTGCCAGCAGCTTTGGCCCGGGACAGGGGTTCGAGCAGTACTTC. Its protein is CASSFGPGQGFEQYF.

The chain combines TRBV28 with TRBJ2-5, with no clear D. Per germline, CDR1 MDHEN and CDR2 SYDVKM. The CDR3 has 13 amino acids. Trimming took off 3 bases at V and 10 bases at J, with 15 bases between the two ends. The CDR3 protein is CASSLGRLISQYF. CDR3 bases: TGTGCCAGCAGTTTGGGTCGGTTAATTAGCCAGTACTTC. The full variable domain, completed using reference TRBV28 and TRBJ2-5, is DVKVTQSSRYLVKRTGEKVFLECVQDMDHENMFWYRQDPGLGLRLIYFSYDVKMKEKGDIPEGYSVSREKKERFSLILESASTNQTSMYLCASSLGRLISQYFGPGTRLLVL.

The gene calls are TRBV2 and TRBJ2-2; the D gene is possibly TRBD1 (6 bases). Germline V gives CDR1 SNHLY, CDR2 FYNNEI. Trimming left V 6 bases short and J 6 bases short, with 17 bases between. CDR3 size: 15 residues. CDR3 protein: CASRRGTGWSGELFF. DNA for the CDR3: TGTGCCAGCAGGAGGGGTACAGGGTGGTCCGGGGAGCTGTTTTTT.

The chain combines TRBV11-1 with TRBJ2-4; no reliable D call. Germline-derived CDR1 and CDR2 are SGHAT and FQDESV (reference sequence). The CDR3 covers 13 residues. Trimming removed 1 base from V and 8 bases from J, with 9 bases in between. CDR3 loop: CASSLEAAYIQYF. The CDR3, as DNA: TGTGCCAGCAGCTTAGAAGCAGCATACATTCAGTACTTC.

The rearrangement joins TRBV6-4 to TRBJ2-3, with D unclear. Germline CDR1 and CDR2: MRHNA and SNTAGT. V shed 6 bases and J shed 4 bases, with 23 bases lying between them. This CDR3 comprises 17 residues. CDR3 sequence: CASSATPSSGRPDTQYF. The CDR3 DNA reads as TGTGCCAGCAGCGCCACACCTAGTAGTGGCCGGCCAGATACGCAGTATTTT.

The rearrangement uses TRBV6-6 and TRBJ1-6; D possibly corresponds to TRBD1 (6 bases). Trimming took 5 bases from V and 1 from J, leaving 15 bases between them. Looked up from germline, CDR1 is MNHNY and CDR2 is SVGAGI (reference sequence). This CDR3 region has 17 residues. The CDR3 protein is CASSLTGASSYNSPLHF. CDR3 in DNA: TGTGCCAGCAGTCTAACGGGGGCATCGTCCTATAATTCACCCCTCCACTTT.

The CDR3 DNA sequence: TGTGCCAGCAGTCTGAGTAAGGACGAGCAGTACTTC. This translates into CASSLSKDEQYF. The V and J genes are TRBV28 and TRBJ2-7; no definite D call. Germline V lookup: CDR1 MDHEN, CDR2 SYDVKM. Trimming stripped 5 bases from V and 5 bases from J, with 10 bases between. The CDR3 is 12 amino acids.

The gene calls are TRBV5-1 and TRBJ2-7; 8 bases line up with TRBD1. The CDR3 totals 13 residues. Germline V CDR1 and CDR2: SGHRS, YFSETQ. The junction had 2 bases not matched to a gene; V was cut back by 5 bases and J by 1 base. Here the CDR3 reads CASRGTGSYEQYF. The CDR3 coding sequence is TGCGCCAGCAGAGGGACAGGTTCCTACGAGCAGTACTTC.

The chain links TRBV19 to TRBJ2-1; 9 nucleotides agree with TRBD2. CDR1 is LNHDA, CDR2 SQIVND, per germline (reference sequence). The CDR3 length is 14 residues. The V segment lost 10 bases and the J segment 0 bases; nucleotides outside the gene matches: 4. The CDR3 spells CATRLADSYNEQFF. The CDR3 nucleotides read TGTGCCACCAGACTAGCGGACTCCTACAATGAGCAGTTCTTC.

The chain has TRBV4-3 and TRBJ2-7; TRBD2 matches 8 bases. With 3 bases clipped from V and 3 bases from J, the junction kept 7 bases outside the gene matches. CDR3 length equals 15 residues. Germline values: CDR1 LGHNA, CDR2 YSLEER. CDR3 coding DNA: TGCGCCAGCAGCCAGAGTAGCGGGGCCCTCTACGAGCAGTACTTC. Its translation is CASSQSSGALYEQYF.

The genes are TRBV15 and TRBJ2-1, with TRBD2 matching 10 bases. V gave up 4 bases and J gave up 8 bases; unmatched junction bases: 14. The length of the CDR3 is 17 residues. Per the germline V gene, CDR1 is LNHNV and CDR2 is YYDKDF (reference sequence). This CDR3 reads CATSTTRGAGGIYEQFF. The CDR3 DNA reads as TGTGCCACCAGCACTACCCGGGGAGCGGGAGGGATCTATGAGCAGTTCTTC.

The rearrangement links TRBV4-3 to TRBJ2-7; D might be TRBD1 (6 bases). Germline V gene sequence: CDR1 LGHNA, CDR2 YSLEER. Trimming removed 0 bases from V and 4 bases from J, with 13 bases in between. This CDR3 is 15 amino acids long. The CDR3 nucleotides are TGCGCCAGCAGCCAAGAGGGACACAAAGCTTACGAGCAGTACTTC. Encoded protein: CASSQEGHKAYEQYF.

This CDR3 reads CASSRGVPSTYEQYF. The CDR3 nucleotides are TGCGCCAGCAGCCGAGGGGTTCCGTCGACCTACGAGCAGTACTTC. This chain connects TRBV5-1 to TRBJ2-7; D assignment may be TRBD1 or TRBD2 (5 bases each). Germline loops: CDR1 SGHRS, CDR2 YFSETQ. Trimming removed 4 bases from V and 2 bases from J, with 16 bases in between. The CDR3 loop spans 15 amino acids.

The chain combines TRBV19 with TRBJ1-2; the D is unclear. The CDR3 covers 14 residues. The V gene lost 3 bases and the J gene lost 4 bases, with 12 bases spanning the gap. Germline V gene data show CDR1 as LNHDA and CDR2 as SQIVND (reference sequence). The CDR3 is CASSIGLSSYGYTF. Here the CDR3 DNA reads TGTGCCAGTAGTATTGGGCTTTCCTCCTATGGCTACACCTTC.

The sample holds one count of this clone. The rearrangement links TRBV7-9 to TRBJ1-2; D is unclear. Germline loops: CDR1 SEHNR, CDR2 FQNEAQ (reference sequence). The CDR3 has 13 amino acids. The ends were cut back, 10 bases at V and 4 bases at J, with 16 bases in the middle. Written as DNA, the CDR3 is TGTGCCATCACGGGTGTAACGTTCTATGGCTACACCTTC. Translating it yields CAITGVTFYGYTF.

The chain is built from TRBV6-5 and TRBJ1-4, with D unresolved. Trimming left V 0 bases short and J 8 bases short, with 13 bases between. This CDR3 has 15 residues. Germline CDR1 reads MNHEY; CDR2 reads SVGAGI. CDR3 loop: CASSYSADKWEKLFF. The CDR3 DNA sequence: TGTGCCAGCAGTTACTCGGCCGACAAATGGGAAAAACTGTTTTTT.

The chain recombines TRBV9 with TRBJ2-7, with TRBD2 identical over 10 bases. CDR1 is SGDLS, CDR2 YYNGEE, per germline. The length of the CDR3 is 19 residues. The V gene end was trimmed by 0 bases and the J gene end by 3 bases; junction bases not matched to a gene: 15. CDR3 nucleotides: TGTGCCAGCAGCGTAGTCGCGGGAGTTCTAGCGGGAGATTTCTACGAGCAGTACTTC. This encodes CASSVVAGVLAGDFYEQYF.

The CDR3 DNA reads as TGTGCCAGCAGGTTAACGACTAGCGGGGCCCAAGAGACCCAGTACTTC. Protein sequence: CASRLTTSGAQETQYF. The chain has TRBV28 and TRBJ2-5; 11 bases are a match to TRBD2. The CDR3 spans 16 residues. The trim removed 6 bases at V and 1 base at J, leaving 7 bases unmatched. Germline V CDR1 and CDR2: MDHEN, SYDVKM. The full variable domain, completed using reference TRBV28 and TRBJ2-5, is DVKVTQSSRYLVKRTGEKVFLECVQDMDHENMFWYRQDPGLGLRLIYFSYDVKMKEKGDIPEGYSVSREKKERFSLILESASTNQTSMYLCASRLTTSGAQETQYFGPGTRLLVL.

The count of this clone is one. The rearrangement uses TRBV27 and TRBJ1-6; 7 bases agree with TRBD1. The trim removed 4 bases at V and 5 bases at J, leaving 14 bases unmatched. The CDR3 covers 18 residues. Germline CDR1 reads MNHEY; CDR2 reads SMNVEV (reference sequence). DNA for the CDR3: TGTGCCAGCAGTTCCTTAAAAATCTCCAGGGGGGATAATTCACCCCTCCACTTT. Protein product: CASSSLKISRGDNSPLHF.

The chain is built from TRBV11-3 and TRBJ2-1, with TRBD2 matching 12 bases. Per germline, CDR1 SGHNT and CDR2 YENEEA. Unmatched junction bases numbered 2, after V lost 4 bases and J lost 7 bases. The CDR3 has 14 amino acids. The CDR3 bases are TGTGCCAGCAGCTCTAGCGGGAGGGGAAATGAGCAGTTCTTC. It encodes CASSSSGRGNEQFF. Filled out from reference TRBV11-3 and TRBJ2-1, the complete variable domain reads EAGVVQSPRYKIIEKKQPVAFWCNPISGHNTLYWYLQNLGQGPELLIRYENEEAVDDSQLPKDRFSAERLKGVDSTLKIQPAELGDSAVYLCASSSSGRGNEQFFGPGTRLTVL.

The table lists this clone with a count of one. CDR3 DNA sequence: TGTGCCAGCAGCGTAGTAGGACACTTAGACGAGCAGTACTTC. Protein product: CASSVVGHLDEQYF. This sequence joins TRBV9 and TRBJ2-7; D might be TRBD1 (5 bases). Germline loops: CDR1 SGDLS, CDR2 YYNGEE. The CDR3 covers 14 residues. V shed 0 bases and J shed 5 bases, with 12 bases lying between them. Drawing the rest from reference TRBV9 and TRBJ2-7, the complete variable domain is DSGVTQTPKHLITATGQRVTLRCSPRSGDLSVYWYQQSLDQGLQFLIQYYNGEERAKGNILERFSAQQFPDLHSELNLSSLELGDSALYFCASSVVGHLDEQYFGPGTRLTVT.

V and J are TRBV19 and TRBJ2-7; the match to TRBD2 covers 14 bases. This CDR3 comprises 13 residues. CDR1 LNHDA and CDR2 SQIVND come from the germline V gene (reference sequence). J was trimmed by 10 bases and V by 3 bases; bases with no gene match: 2. The DNA for the CDR3 is TGTGCCAGTAGTATGACTAGCGGGGGGGATCAGTACTTC. Translation gives CASSMTSGGDQYF.

The chain joins TRBV27 to TRBJ2-5; 8 bases align to TRBD1. CDR1 and CDR2 from the germline V gene are MNHEY and SMNVEV (reference sequence). J gave up 7 bases and V 7 bases, and 11 bases lay outside the gene matches. The CDR3 consists of 14 residues. The chain's CDR3 is CASTDRGARRTQYF. The DNA for the CDR3 is TGTGCCAGCACTGACAGGGGCGCTCGGCGGACCCAGTACTTC.

The gene calls are TRBV28 and TRBJ1-2, with TRBD1 matching 8 bases. J was trimmed by 4 bases and V by 10 bases; bases with no gene match: 5. Germline loops: CDR1 MDHEN, CDR2 SYDVKM. The CDR3 is 12 residues long. The DNA for the CDR3 is TGTGCCACCATTACAGGGGGCTATGGCTACACCTTC. It translates to CATITGGYGYTF.

V usage is TRBV6-4 and J usage is TRBJ2-1; the match to TRBD2 covers 9 bases. Germline V gene data show CDR1 as MRHNA and CDR2 as SNTAGT. CDR3 size: 13 residues. The V segment lost 3 bases and the J segment 12 bases; nucleotides outside the gene matches: 6. CDR3 DNA sequence: TGTGCCAGCAGTGAAATAGCGGGAGTGACGCAGTTCTTC. This sequence encodes CASSEIAGVTQFF.